This T cell receptor (beta chain) was obtained from a study of monozygotic twins with inflammatory bowel disease. General study results and limits: TCRbeta diversity (inverse Simpson) was lower in IBD patients than in healthy co-twins. Healthy twins shared more clonotypes with others than IBD patients, most markedly active ones.

Investigators pulled total RNA out of whole blood and did not sort T cells. This CDR3 region has 16 residues. CDR1 is SGHTA and CDR2 is FQGNSA in the germline V gene. Researchers put TCRalpha and TCRbeta cDNA through two nested PCRs lasting 16 and 9 cycles. TCRdb reanalyzed the 5' RACE reads, giving one entry per CDR3 protein sequence and no DNA. The sample data list 300,000 to 350,000 distinct CDR3 sequences. A remark on this clonotype: Its antigen is unidentified.

Sequencing was carried out using blood. The sequence came from a human donor with ulcerative colitis or Crohn's disease, or a healthy co-twin of an affected twin (not recorded which). The V call is TRBV7-2, the J call TRBJ2-7; TCRdb selects TRBD2, and the lack of DNA leaves this call unchecked. The CDR3: CASSLGASGIAYEQYF.